This TCR beta chain is drawn from a study of cytomegalovirus exposure and HLA in healthy donors (dated by TCRdb to about 2017). Study-level background: An earlier analysis of approximately 590 of the donors reported more than 250 Gb of sequence data and around 110 million unique TCR beta sequences from some 180 million T cells. An early release that covered some 640 HLA-typed donors contained around 330 gigabases of sequencing data and 65 million to 100 million unique TCR sequences. Of the 300 to 500 genotyped donors, 75% to 85% were placed in the genetic ancestry cluster associated with self-reported Caucasian donors. The study was designed to test whether signatures of past pathogen exposure could be identified by cataloging public T cell receptors. Using immunosequencing, the study profiled T cell repertoires from approximately 700 subjects and related those repertoires to cytomegalovirus serostatus. In addition to the first cohort of approximately 670 subjects, a separate validation cohort of 120 different subjects was used. To predict cytomegalovirus infection status, the study brought together high-throughput TCR immunosequencing, statistical association of individual TCRs with disease status, and machine learning. A later analysis re-analyzed previously published TCR beta repertoires from roughly 600 donors and added high-resolution HLA genotyping to study TCR occurrence patterns. Rather than drawing on any new phenotypic data, the later analysis identified candidate immune exposures from TCR beta sequences and the way those sequences occurred across donors. An earlier analysis of about 620 of the donors applied high-throughput TCR beta sequencing to assess whether each TCR beta V gene segment acted as functional or pseudogenic. Donor age, sex, ethnicity and CMV serostatus were compiled together with the repertoire data. In a later genetic analysis, genome-wide SNP genotypes for about three fifths of the roughly 670 donors were used, and that subset was treated as a discovery cohort. Every discovery cohort repertoire had been produced on one sequencing platform. Class I and class II HLA loci were covered by the typing at four-digit resolution. The number of donors typed differed by locus, with about 629-630 for A, B, C, DRB1 and DQB1, around 560 for DQA1, nearly 610 for DPA1, and some 440 for DPB1. A handful of DR-DQ haplotypes were handled as single units for association and clustering because linkage in the cohort was strong. Across approximately 400 genotyped donors of the cohort, an average of about 220,000 unique TCR beta nucleotide sequences per donor were sequenced, and 15% to 20% of those sequences were non-productive. Overall results and qualifications from the work: Most TCR sequences were seen in very few donors, while some public TCRs were found in many individuals. Because counts were too low, roughly 18 rarely observed V segments, including chromosome 9 orphons, were left out of the earlier analysis of 500 to 650 of the donors. Compared with equally common non-associated chains, HLA-associated TCR beta chains in a later analysis were more clonally expanded and had lower generation probabilities. Three of the identified cytomegalovirus-associated TCR beta chains were confirmed in vitro to be specific for cytomegalovirus antigens. Correlated functional status among segregating V segments might reflect linkage disequilibrium, but an unknown experimental factor could not be ruled out. A further reported finding was that TCR beta sequences accurately predicted the HLA-A and HLA-B alleles for most subjects in the first cohort. The authors suggested that the approach could potentially be extended to other disease states and immunological phenotypes. Assigning TCR associations to individual alleles was difficult when HLA alleles, especially DR and DQ, strongly co-occurred. For the cohort, immune exposure information was limited to CMV serostatus. Roughly uniform sequencing depth across donors was assumed in presence/absence analyses, although this assumption may not hold. Cytomegalovirus status was reported to be diagnosed by the classifier with high specificity and sensitivity in both the original and validation cohorts. The study listed 150 to 200 TCR beta chains as associated with cytomegalovirus. Some IMGT-functional V segments, including TRBV6-2 and TRBV6-3, could not be told apart with the 87-base-pair reads, so those segments were excluded. Broadly in line with IMGT annotations, most TCR beta V segments showed up in productive rearrangements about 87% or about 30% of the time in an earlier analysis of around 600 of the donors. A cluster of highly shared sequence variants was judged likely to represent a technical artifact of the sequencing pipeline. A later analysis found that most CMV-associated TCR beta chains appeared HLA-restricted, with HLA associations seemingly driven largely by CMV exposure. A later analysis reported that several top co-occurrence clusters appeared linked to parvovirus B19, influenza, CMV and Epstein-Barr virus. A later genetic analysis associated a missense DCLRE1C variant with V-gene and J-gene trimming of TCR beta chains, and an independent cohort replicated the association. A later analysis associated 16,951 TCR beta sequences with specific HLA alleles at a false discovery rate of 0.05. This cohort had only TCR beta chains sequenced, and the lack of alpha or paired-chain data limited which features could be detected. In a later analysis, the rate of TCR association differed among HLA loci, with DRB1 alleles having the most associated TCRs and HLA-C alleles having the fewest. Because HLA typing was unavailable for some donors at each locus, only the typed subset was used in association tests. Compared with the roughly 700-donor mean, donors in an Asian-associated ancestry cluster had fewer N-insertions in productive TCRs, according to a later genetic analysis.

The library was produced with the immunoSEQ multiplex PCR assay. For the multiplex PCR, a mixture combining 60 forward primers for TCR Vbeta segments and 13 reverse primers for TCR Jbeta segments was used. The CDR3 region of rearranged TCR beta genes was amplified from genomic DNA with a multiplex PCR assay. The Illumina HiSeq System was used to sequence the amplified TCR beta libraries as 87-base-pair reads. In the paper's pipeline: A later analysis counted some 80 million unique TCR beta chains across the 700 or so repertoires, and some 11 million of these chains were shared by at least two donors. A nearest-neighbor algorithm error-corrected the raw reads and collapsed the reads into unique sequences, merging closely related sequences to remove PCR and sequencing errors. Alignment of CDR3 sequences to IMGT reference sequences was used to assign V, D and J gene segments. For a sequence to be retained, a match of at least six nucleotides was required to both a V gene segment and a J gene segment. Rearrangements were called productive when the CDR3 lacked stop codons and stayed in frame with V and J; all others were non-productive. CDR3 was defined according to IMGT convention as the region running from the second conserved V-encoded cysteine to the conserved J-encoded phenylalanine. In an earlier analysis of approximately 590 of the donors, sequences lacking an unambiguous match to a single V gene segment were excluded. In an earlier analysis of several hundred of the donors, a V segment was called functional when productive rearrangements were above 56.7%, and segregating when the standard deviation between donors exceeded 5%. A statistical classification framework was built for diagnosing cytomegalovirus status from the catalog of TCR beta chain sequences. In a later analysis, TCR nucleotide sequences were compared against IMGT/GENE-DB human TR gene sequences so that V and J genes could be assigned. The TCRdist pipeline was used in a later analysis to assign CDR3 sequences and most-parsimonious VDJ recombination scenarios. In a later analysis, every TCR beta chain was defined by the combination of its CDR3 amino acid sequence and its V-gene family, and reads without a unique V-gene family were dropped. As a way to deal with suspected cross-contamination and a sequencing artifact, a later analysis dropped under 600 nucleotide sequences that were highly shared and had low generation probability. A later analysis calculated a clonal expansion index for each public chain from normalized within-repertoire ranks of inferred template counts. In a later analysis, generation probabilities were computed with a VDJ recombination model fitted to out-of-frame rearrangements, and the resulting probabilities were checked against IGoR. In a later analysis, hypergeometric tests were used to score TCR-TCR, TCR-HLA and TCR-CMV co-occurrence, with a repertoire-size bias correction applied to TCR pairs. A later analysis estimated false discovery rates by permuting HLA or CMV assignments 20 times. A later analysis grouped co-occurring TCRs with DBSCAN, adding TCRdist sequence similarity when clustering within HLA-allele-positive subsets. Repertoires with fewer than 30,000 or more than 120,000 public chains, plus five repertoires with anomalous nucleotide sharing, were excluded from co-occurrence clustering. This immuneACCESS table, as held by TCRdb, lists in-frame sequences with V and J called but not all clones. Of the missing ones, under half trace to an unresolved V gene in checked studies; the others have no known cause. V and J calls and clone size come straight from that table; D and trimming were deduced from the DNA. In all, the sample holds 150,000 to 200,000 clones, and about 84% of those were seen once. 3% to 4.5% of the sample lies in the top ten.

V is trimmed back by 1 base and J by 7 bases, and the junction contains 7 bases that no gene match accounts for. The CDR3 numbers 16 residues from cysteine through phenylalanine. Only the CDR3 portion is preserved as DNA: 48 bases, with reading frame beginning at the first base. Reading the germline V gene gives CDR1 MGHRA and CDR2 YSYEKL. In total, about 650 healthy bone marrow donors made up the cohort. At the time of sampling, all cohort members were nominally healthy, though unrecorded immune exposures were likely present. The donor was CMV seronegative and belonged to the group of 352 seronegative cohort members. A peripheral blood sample was provided by each donor, and peripheral blood mononuclear cells were used for TCR beta sequencing. The Qiagen DNeasy Blood Extraction Kit was used to extract genomic DNA from the blood cell samples. Concerning this clone itself: Its antigen target is currently unknown. Base-call qualities are not available, and no considerably larger clone is one nucleotide away.

The sequence links TRBV4-1 to TRBJ2-1; TRBD2 lines up with 10 middle nucleotides. This TCR was recovered from a man aged 50-60 years in good health and CMV-seronegative. Sequencing was done on a sample of PBMCs. The CDR3 is CASSQVPSGGGNEQFF. The nucleotides read TGCGCCAGCAGCCAAGTTCCTAGCGGGGGTGGGAATGAGCAGTTCTTC.